This T cell receptor (beta chain) was profiled in a study of blood T cell repertoires in COVID-19. As for the study in general: Sources were T cells, B-cell-depleted T cells, or PBMCs; the material itself was cDNA or gDNA.

Germline lookup yields CDR1 KGHSH and CDR2 LQKENI. There are 16 residues in the CDR3. With 0 bases clipped from V and 7 bases from J, the junction kept 8 bases outside the gene matches. Per the original methods: Counts of nucleated cells, estimated from reference gene primer amplification, were obtained. Assay: immunoSEQ multiplex PCR; the TCRdb copy retains only in-frame clones and omits some. That table is the source of V, J and clone size, and D and trimming were worked out from the DNA. Of tens of thousands of clones in the sample, 70% to 90% were seen once. The chain joins TRBV18 to TRBJ2-1, with TRBD1 identical over 8 bases. The source material was peripheral blood. This TCR was recovered from a man in his sixties with acute or convalescent COVID-19. Here the CDR3 reads CASSPPHGTGSNEQFF. The CDR3 nucleotides read TGTGCCAGCTCACCACCCCACGGGACAGGTTCGAATGAGCAGTTCTTC.